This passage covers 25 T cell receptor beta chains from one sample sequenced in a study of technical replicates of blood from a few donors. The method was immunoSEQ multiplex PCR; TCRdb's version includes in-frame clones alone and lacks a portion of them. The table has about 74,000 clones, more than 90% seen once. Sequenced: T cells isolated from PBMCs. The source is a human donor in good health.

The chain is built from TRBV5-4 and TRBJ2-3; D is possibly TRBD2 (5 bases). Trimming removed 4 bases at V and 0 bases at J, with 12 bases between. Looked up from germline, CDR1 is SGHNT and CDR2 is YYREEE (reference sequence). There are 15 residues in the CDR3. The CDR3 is CASSPGLASTDTQYF. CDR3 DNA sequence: TGTGCCAGCAGCCCCGGACTGGCCAGCACAGATACGCAGTATTTT.

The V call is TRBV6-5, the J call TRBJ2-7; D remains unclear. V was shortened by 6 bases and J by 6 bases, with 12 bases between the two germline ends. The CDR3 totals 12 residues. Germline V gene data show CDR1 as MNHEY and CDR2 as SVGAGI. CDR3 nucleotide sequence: TGTGCCAGCAGGCGATATCTAGGCGAGCAGTACTTC. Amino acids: CASRRYLGEQYF.

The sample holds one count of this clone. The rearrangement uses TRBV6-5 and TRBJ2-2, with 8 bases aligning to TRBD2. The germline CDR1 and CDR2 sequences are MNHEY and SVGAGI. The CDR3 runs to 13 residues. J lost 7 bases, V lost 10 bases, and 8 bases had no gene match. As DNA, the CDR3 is TGTGCCACCTTAGCGGGACCGATCGGGGAGCTGTTTTTT. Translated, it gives CATLAGPIGELFF.

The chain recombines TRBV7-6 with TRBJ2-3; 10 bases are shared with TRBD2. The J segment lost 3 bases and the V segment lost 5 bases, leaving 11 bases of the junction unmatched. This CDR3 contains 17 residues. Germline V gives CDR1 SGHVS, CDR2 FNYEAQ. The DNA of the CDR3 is TGTGCCAGCAGCCCCCTAGCGGGAGAGTCTTGGACAGATACGCAGTATTTT. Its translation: CASSPLAGESWTDTQYF.

The CDR3 sequence: CASLVDREINTEAFF. Written as DNA, the CDR3 is TGTGCCAGCTTGGTTGACAGGGAAATTAACACTGAAGCTTTCTTT. The chain uses TRBV28 and TRBJ1-1; 7 bases are shared with TRBD1. V lost 8 bases and J lost 2; bases outside the gene matches: 11. CDR3 length equals 15 residues. Germline lookup yields CDR1 MDHEN and CDR2 SYDVKM.

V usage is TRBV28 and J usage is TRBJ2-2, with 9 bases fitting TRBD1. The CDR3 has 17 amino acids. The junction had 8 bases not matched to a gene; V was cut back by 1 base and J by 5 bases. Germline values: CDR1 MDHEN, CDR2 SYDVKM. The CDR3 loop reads CASSLFGPGQGTGELFF. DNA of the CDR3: TGTGCCAGCAGTTTATTCGGTCCAGGACAGGGGACCGGGGAGCTGTTTTTT.

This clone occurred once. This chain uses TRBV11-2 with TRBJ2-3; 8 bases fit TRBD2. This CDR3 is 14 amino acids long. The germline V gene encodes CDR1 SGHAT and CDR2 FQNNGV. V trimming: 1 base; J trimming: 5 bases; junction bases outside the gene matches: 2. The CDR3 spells CASSLGGGRDTQYF. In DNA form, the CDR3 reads TGTGCCAGCAGCTTAGGCGGGGGGCGAGATACGCAGTATTTT.

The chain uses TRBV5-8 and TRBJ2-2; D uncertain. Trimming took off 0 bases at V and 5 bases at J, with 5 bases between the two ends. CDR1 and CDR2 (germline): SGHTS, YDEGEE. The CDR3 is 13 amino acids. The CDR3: CASSLVVTGELFF. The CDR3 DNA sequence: TGTGCCAGCAGCTTGGTTGTAACCGGGGAGCTGTTTTTT.

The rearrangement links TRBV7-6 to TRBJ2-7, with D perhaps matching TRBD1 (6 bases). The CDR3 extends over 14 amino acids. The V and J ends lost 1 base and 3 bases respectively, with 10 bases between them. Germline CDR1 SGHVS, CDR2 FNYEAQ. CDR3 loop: CASSLGGQYYEQYF. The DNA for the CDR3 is TGTGCCAGCAGCTTAGGGGGGCAGTACTACGAGCAGTACTTC.

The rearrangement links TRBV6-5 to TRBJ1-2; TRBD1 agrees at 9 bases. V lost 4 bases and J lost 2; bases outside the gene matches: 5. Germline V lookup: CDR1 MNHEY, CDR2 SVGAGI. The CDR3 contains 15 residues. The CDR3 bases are TGTGCCAGCAGTTTCACCGGGACAGGGAACTATGGCTACACCTTC. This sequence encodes CASSFTGTGNYGYTF.

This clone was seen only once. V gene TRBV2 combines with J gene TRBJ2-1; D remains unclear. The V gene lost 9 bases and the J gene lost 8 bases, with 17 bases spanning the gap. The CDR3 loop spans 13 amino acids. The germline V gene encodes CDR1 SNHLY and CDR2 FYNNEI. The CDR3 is CARKKHFRDEQFF. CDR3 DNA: TGTGCCAGGAAGAAGCATTTTCGGGATGAGCAGTTCTTC.

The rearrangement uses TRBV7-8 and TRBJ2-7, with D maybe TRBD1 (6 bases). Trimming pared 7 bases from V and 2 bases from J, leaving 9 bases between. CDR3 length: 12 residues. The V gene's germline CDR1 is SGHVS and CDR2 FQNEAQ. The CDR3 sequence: CASKDRPYEQYF. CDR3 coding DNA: TGTGCCAGCAAGGACAGACCCTACGAGCAGTACTTC.

CDR3 amino acids: CASSDRGLQPQHF. For the CDR3, the DNA is TGTGCCAGCAGCGACAGGGGGCTTCAGCCCCAGCATTTT. The chain employs TRBV28 and TRBJ1-5; 10 bases are a match to TRBD1. The germline CDR1 and CDR2 sequences are MDHEN and SYDVKM. The CDR3 has 13 residues. Germline trimming cut 6 bases from V and 6 bases from J; bases unmatched to any gene: 2.

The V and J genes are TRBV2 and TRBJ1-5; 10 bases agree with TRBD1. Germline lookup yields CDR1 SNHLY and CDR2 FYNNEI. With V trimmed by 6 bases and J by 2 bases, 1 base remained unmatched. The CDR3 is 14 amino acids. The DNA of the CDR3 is TGTGCCAGCAGGGGGACAGGGGGCAATCAGCCCCAGCATTTT. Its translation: CASRGTGGNQPQHF.

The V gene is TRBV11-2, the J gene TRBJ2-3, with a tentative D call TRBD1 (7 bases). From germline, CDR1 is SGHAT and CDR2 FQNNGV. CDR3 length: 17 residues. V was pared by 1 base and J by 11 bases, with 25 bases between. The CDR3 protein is CASSLVAGQQHPWGQYF. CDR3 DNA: TGTGCCAGCAGCTTAGTGGCGGGACAGCAGCACCCGTGGGGGCAGTATTTT.

The chain's CDR3 is CASSLNTDFTDTQYF. Written as DNA, the CDR3 is TGCGCCAGCAGCTTGAACACCGACTTCACAGATACGCAGTATTTT. The genes are TRBV5-1 and TRBJ2-3; D is ambiguous. Trimming cost V 1 base and J 2 bases, with 11 bases left between them. The CDR3 sequence is 15 residues long. Looked up from germline, CDR1 is SGHRS and CDR2 is YFSETQ.

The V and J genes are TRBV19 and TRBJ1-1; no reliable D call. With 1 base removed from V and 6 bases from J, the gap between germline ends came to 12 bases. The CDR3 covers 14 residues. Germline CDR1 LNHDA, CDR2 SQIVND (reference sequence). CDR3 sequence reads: CASSIAAGDAEAFF. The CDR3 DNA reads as TGTGCCAGTAGTATAGCCGCGGGTGACGCTGAAGCTTTCTTT.

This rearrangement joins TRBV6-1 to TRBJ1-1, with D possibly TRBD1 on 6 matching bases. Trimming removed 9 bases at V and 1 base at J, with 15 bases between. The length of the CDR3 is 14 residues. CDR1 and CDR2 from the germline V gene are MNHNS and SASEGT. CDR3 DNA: TGTGCCAGTGGCAGGGGTTTAAGGAACACTGAAGCTTTCTTT. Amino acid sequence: CASGRGLRNTEAFF.

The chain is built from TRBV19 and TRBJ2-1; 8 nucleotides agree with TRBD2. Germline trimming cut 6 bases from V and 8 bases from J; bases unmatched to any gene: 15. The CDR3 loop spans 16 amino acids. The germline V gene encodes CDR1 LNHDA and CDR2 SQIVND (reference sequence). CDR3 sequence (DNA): TGTGCCAGTAGAACGGGGTTGGGACTAGAGTCTGATGAGCAGTTCTTC. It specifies CASRTGLGLESDEQFF.

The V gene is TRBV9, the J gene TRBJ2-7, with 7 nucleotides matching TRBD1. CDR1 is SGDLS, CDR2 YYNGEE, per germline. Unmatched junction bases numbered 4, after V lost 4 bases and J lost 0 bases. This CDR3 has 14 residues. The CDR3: CASSTRDSSYEQYF. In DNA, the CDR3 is TGTGCCAGCAGCACCCGGGACAGCTCCTACGAGCAGTACTTC.

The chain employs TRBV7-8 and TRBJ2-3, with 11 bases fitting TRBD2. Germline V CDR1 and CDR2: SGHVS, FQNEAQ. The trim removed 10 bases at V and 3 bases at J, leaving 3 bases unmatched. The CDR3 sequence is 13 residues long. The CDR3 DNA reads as TGTGCCACACTAGCGGGAGTTACAGATACGCAGTATTTT. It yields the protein CATLAGVTDTQYF.

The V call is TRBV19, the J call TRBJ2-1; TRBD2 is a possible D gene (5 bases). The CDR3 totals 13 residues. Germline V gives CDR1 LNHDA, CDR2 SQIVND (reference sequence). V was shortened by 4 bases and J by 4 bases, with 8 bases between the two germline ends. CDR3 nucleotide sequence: TGTGCCAGTAGTAGGGGAGTTTACAATGAGCAGTTCTTC. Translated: CASSRGVYNEQFF.

CDR3 protein: CASSAQPITGGGDTIYF. CDR3 DNA sequence: TGTGCCAGCAGCGCACAACCTATAACAGGGGGCGGAGACACCATATATTTT. V usage is TRBV9 and J usage is TRBJ1-3, with 9 bases that match TRBD1. This CDR3 is built from 17 residues. Trimming at V came to 3 bases and at J to 8 bases, leaving 15 bases not matched to a gene. Germline CDR1 SGDLS, CDR2 YYNGEE.

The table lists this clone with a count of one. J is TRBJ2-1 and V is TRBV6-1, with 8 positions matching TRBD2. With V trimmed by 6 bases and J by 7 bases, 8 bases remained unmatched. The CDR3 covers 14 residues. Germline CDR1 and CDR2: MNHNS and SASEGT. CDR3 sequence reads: CASSPSRGGNEQFF. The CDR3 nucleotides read TGTGCCAGCAGCCCTTCCCGGGGGGGGAATGAGCAGTTCTTC.

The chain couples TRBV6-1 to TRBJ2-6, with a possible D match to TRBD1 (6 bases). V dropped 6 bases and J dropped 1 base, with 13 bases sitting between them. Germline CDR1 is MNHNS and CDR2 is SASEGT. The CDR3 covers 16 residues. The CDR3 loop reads CASREHRGSGANVLTF. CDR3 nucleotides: TGTGCCAGCAGAGAACATAGGGGGTCTGGGGCCAACGTCCTGACTTTC.